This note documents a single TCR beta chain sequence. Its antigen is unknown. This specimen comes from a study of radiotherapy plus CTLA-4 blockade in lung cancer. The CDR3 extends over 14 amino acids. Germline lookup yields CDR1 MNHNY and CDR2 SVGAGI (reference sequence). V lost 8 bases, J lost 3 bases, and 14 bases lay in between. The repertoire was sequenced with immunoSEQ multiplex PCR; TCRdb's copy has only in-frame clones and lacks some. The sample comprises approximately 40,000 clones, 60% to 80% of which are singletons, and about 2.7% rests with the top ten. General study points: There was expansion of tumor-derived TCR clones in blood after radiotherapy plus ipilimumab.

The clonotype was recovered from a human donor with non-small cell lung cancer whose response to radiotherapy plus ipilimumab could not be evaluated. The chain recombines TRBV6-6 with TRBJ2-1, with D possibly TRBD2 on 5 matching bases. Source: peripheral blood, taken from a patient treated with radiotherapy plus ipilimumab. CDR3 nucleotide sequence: TGTGCCAGCGACGGACCGGGAATCTACAATGAGCAGTTCTTC. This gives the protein CASDGPGIYNEQFF.